The clone carrying this TCR beta chain has a single count. The target antigen is unknown. This specimen comes from a study of OX40 agonist ivuxolimab in advanced cancers. Study outcomes and limitations: Some nonresponders additionally presented with little normalized T-cell clonal expansion.

Using immunoSEQ multiplex PCR, the repertoire was profiled, and TCRdb retains in-frame clones only, with some absent. The sample shows about 83,000 clones, over 80% of them seen only once. Germline assignment: CDR1 PRHDT and CDR2 FYEKMQ (reference sequence). With 7 bases removed from V and 5 bases from J, the gap between germline ends came to 27 bases. There are 18 residues in the CDR3. The source is an adult with an advanced solid tumor such as melanoma, head and neck, liver or kidney cancer. This rearrangement joins TRBV13 to TRBJ2-4; weak D call: TRBD2 (6 bases). Here the sequenced sample was CD4+ or CD8+ T cells sorted from blood, taken in a trial of the OX40 agonist ivuxolimab. CDR3 DNA sequence: TGTGCCAGCACCGACAGTGGGGGTGCTGCGGGGCAACAAAACATTCAGTACTTC. Translation: CASTDSGGAAGQQNIQYF.